A selection of T cell receptor beta chains follows, all from one sample in a study of OX40 agonist ivuxolimab in advanced cancers. The data were produced by immunoSEQ multiplex PCR, yet TCRdb's version contains in-frame clones alone and is incomplete. Of several thousand clones in the sample, 76% were seen once. This specimen was CD4+ or CD8+ T cells sorted from blood, taken in a trial of the OX40 agonist ivuxolimab. All receptors come from an adult with an advanced solid tumor such as melanoma, head and neck, liver or kidney cancer. Each CDR3 is given with its conserved first and last residue. A D gene is named only where the DNA matches it firmly. Only part of the rows carry a size: once, few, many, or a class if the clone is expanded.

v_gene	abundance	j_gene	d_gene	CDR3nt	CDR3aa
TRBV19	.	TRBJ2-7	TRBD2	TGTGCCAGTAGTTTTCAAAGCGGGAGTTACGAGCAGTACTTC	CASSFQSGSYEQYF
TRBV6-5	.	TRBJ2-7	TRBD2	TGTGCCAGCAGTTACTTAGGTAGCGGGGTCTACGAGCAGTACTTC	CASSYLGSGVYEQYF
TRBV29-1	.	TRBJ1-2	.	TGCAGGGTTAATAACAGGGAAACTGGCTACACCTTC	CRVNNRETGYTF
TRBV18	once	TRBJ2-5	.	TGTGCCAGCTCACAGTACCGGGAGACCCAGTACTTC	CASSQYRETQYF
TRBV19	.	TRBJ2-1	TRBD1	TGTGCCAGTAGTATCCGGGACAGAAGTGGCGATGAGCAGTTCTTC	CASSIRDRSGDEQFF
TRBV6-1	.	TRBJ2-1	.	TGTGCCAGCAGACAATACAATGAGCAGTTCTTC	CASRQYNEQFF
TRBV11-2	.	TRBJ2-7	TRBD2	TGTGCCAGCAGCTTCTCTAGCGGGAGATGGGGCGAGCAGTACTTC	CASSFSSGRWGEQYF
TRBV6-6	.	TRBJ2-7	.	TGTGCCAGCAGTTACTTTTCGTCAGGACAAGAGCAGTACTTC	CASSYFSSGQEQYF
TRBV25-1	.	TRBJ2-1	.	TGTGCCAGCATACAGGGTAATGAGCAGTTCTTC	CASIQGNEQFF
TRBV7-3	.	TRBJ2-5	TRBD1	TGTGCCAGCAGCTTAAATGGACAGGGGGTTGGGGAGACCCAGTACTTC	CASSLNGQGVGETQYF
TRBV7-9	.	TRBJ2-7	TRBD2	TGTGCCAGCAGCGAACTAGCGGGAGATTCGGGCGAGCAGTACTTC	CASSELAGDSGEQYF
TRBV7-3	.	TRBJ2-7	.	TGTGCCAGCAGCTTAATGGGGGGCCCCTACGAGCAGTACTTC	CASSLMGGPYEQYF
TRBV27	medium-sized	TRBJ2-3	.	TGTGCCAGCAGTTTAATGGCCTCAGATACGCAGTATTTT	CASSLMASDTQYF
TRBV7-3	.	TRBJ2-3	TRBD1	TGTGCCAGCAGCTTGTCCGGGACAGGGGGCTCAGATACGCAGTATTTT	CASSLSGTGGSDTQYF
TRBV11-3	.	TRBJ2-7	TRBD1	TGTGCCAGCAGCTCTAAGGACAGGGAAGCCTACGAGCAGTACTTC	CASSSKDREAYEQYF
TRBV6-1	.	TRBJ2-1	.	TGTGCCAGCAGGATTAGCGGAAATGAGCAGTTCTTC	CASRISGNEQFF
TRBV4-3	.	TRBJ2-5	TRBD2	TGCGCCAGCAGCCATGGGACTAGCGGGACGGAGACCCAGTACTTC	CASSHGTSGTETQYF
TRBV5-1	.	TRBJ2-7	.	TGCGCCAGCAGCCTCAAATGGGGCGAGCAGTACTTC	CASSLKWGEQYF
TRBV11-2	.	TRBJ2-3	.	TGTGCCAGCAGCTTATCCGGCCAAGATACGCAGTATTTT	CASSLSGQDTQYF
TRBV6-5	medium-sized	TRBJ1-2	TRBD1	TGTGCCAGCAGAACTGACAGGGGGAAGGTCGATGGCTACACCTTC	CASRTDRGKVDGYTF
TRBV5-1	.	TRBJ2-7	.	TGCGCCAGCAGGGCAGGGTCCTCAGAGTACGAGCAGTACTTC	CASRAGSSEYEQYF
TRBV5-4	medium-sized	TRBJ2-5	TRBD1	TGTGCCAGCAGCCCGGGGACAGGGCTTGGGGAGACCCAGTACTTC	CASSPGTGLGETQYF
TRBV30	.	TRBJ2-5	.	TGTGCCTGGAGTGTAAATTCTGGCGGACAAGAGACCCAGTACTTC	CAWSVNSGGQETQYF
TRBV6-1	.	TRBJ1-2	TRBD1	TGTGCCAGCAGTGAAACAGGGGGCTATGGCTACACCTTC	CASSETGGYGYTF
TRBV7-3	.	TRBJ2-1	TRBD2	TGTGCCAGCAGCTTAACCTTACTAGCGGGAGAAGGCAATGAGCAGTTCTTC	CASSLTLLAGEGNEQFF
TRBV19	few	TRBJ2-6	.	TGTGCCAGTAGTCCTCACAGCCTCTCTGGGGCCAACGTCCTGACTTTC	CASSPHSLSGANVLTF
TRBV27	few	TRBJ2-1	TRBD2	TGTGCCAGCAGTTATCTAGCGGGATTAAATGAGCAGTTCTTC	CASSYLAGLNEQFF
TRBV4-2	.	TRBJ2-7	TRBD1	TGTGCCAGCAGCCCGTCGGGGACAGGGGCCTACGAGCAGTACTTC	CASSPSGTGAYEQYF
TRBV9	.	TRBJ2-2	.	TGTGCCAGCAGCGTAGCTACCGGGGAGCTGTTTTTT	CASSVATGELFF